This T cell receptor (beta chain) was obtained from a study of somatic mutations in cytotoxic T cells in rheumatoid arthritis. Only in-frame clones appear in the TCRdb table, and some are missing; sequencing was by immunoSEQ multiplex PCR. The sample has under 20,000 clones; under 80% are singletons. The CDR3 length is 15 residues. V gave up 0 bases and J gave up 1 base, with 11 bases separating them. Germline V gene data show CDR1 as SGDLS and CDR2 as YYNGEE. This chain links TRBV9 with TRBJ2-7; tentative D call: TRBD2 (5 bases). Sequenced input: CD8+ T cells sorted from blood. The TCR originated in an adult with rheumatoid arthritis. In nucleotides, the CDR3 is TGTGCCAGCAGCGTAGCCCCAGCGGCATCCTACGAGCAGTACTTC. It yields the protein CASSVAPAASYEQYF.